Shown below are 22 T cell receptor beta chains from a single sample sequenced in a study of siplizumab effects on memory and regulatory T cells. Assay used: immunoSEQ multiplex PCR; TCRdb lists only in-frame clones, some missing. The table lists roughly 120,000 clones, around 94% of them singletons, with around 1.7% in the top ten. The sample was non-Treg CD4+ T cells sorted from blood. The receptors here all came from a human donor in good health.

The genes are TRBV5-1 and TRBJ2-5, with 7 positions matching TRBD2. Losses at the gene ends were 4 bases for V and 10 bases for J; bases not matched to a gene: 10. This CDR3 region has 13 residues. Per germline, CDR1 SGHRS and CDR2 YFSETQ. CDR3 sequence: CASSPGTKYDQYF. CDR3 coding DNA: TGCGCCAGCAGCCCCGGGACTAAGTACGACCAGTACTTC.

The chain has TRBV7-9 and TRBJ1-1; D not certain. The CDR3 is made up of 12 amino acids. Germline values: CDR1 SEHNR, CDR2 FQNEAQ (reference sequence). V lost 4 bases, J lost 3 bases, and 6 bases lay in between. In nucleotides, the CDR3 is TGTGCCAGCAGCTCTAGGTACACTGAAGCTTTCTTT. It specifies CASSSRYTEAFF.

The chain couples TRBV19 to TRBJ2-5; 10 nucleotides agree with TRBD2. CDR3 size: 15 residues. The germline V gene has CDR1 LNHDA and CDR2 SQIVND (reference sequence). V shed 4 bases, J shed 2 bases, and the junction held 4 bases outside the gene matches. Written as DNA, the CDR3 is TGTGCCAGTAGTAGTACTAGCGGGGTTCAAGAGACCCAGTACTTC. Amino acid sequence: CASSSTSGVQETQYF. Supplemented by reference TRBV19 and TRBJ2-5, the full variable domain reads DGGITQSPKYLFRKEGQNVTLSCEQNLNHDAMYWYRQDPGQGLRLIYYSQIVNDFQKGDIAEGYSVSREKKESFPLTVTSAQKNPTAFYLCASSSTSGVQETQYFGPGTRLLVL.

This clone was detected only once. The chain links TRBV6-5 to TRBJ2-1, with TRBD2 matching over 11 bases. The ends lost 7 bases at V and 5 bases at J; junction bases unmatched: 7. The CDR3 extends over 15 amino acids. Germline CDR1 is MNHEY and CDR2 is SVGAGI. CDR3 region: CASTLRLAGNNEQFF. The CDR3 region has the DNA TGTGCCAGCACACTCCGACTAGCGGGGAACAATGAGCAGTTCTTC.

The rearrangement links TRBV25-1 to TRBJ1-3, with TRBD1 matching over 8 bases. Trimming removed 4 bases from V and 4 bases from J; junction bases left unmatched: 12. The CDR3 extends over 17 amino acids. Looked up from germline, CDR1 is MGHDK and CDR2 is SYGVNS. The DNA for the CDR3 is TGTGCCAGCAGTGCCAATAACCTTACAGGGGGAGGAAACACCATATATTTT. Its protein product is CASSANNLTGGGNTIYF.

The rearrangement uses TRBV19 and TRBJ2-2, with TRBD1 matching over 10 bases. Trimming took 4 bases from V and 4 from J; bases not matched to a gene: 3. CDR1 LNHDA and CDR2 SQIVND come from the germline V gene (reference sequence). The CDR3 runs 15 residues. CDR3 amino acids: CASSRDRGGTGELFF. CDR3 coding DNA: TGTGCCAGTAGTAGGGACAGGGGTGGCACCGGGGAGCTGTTTTTT. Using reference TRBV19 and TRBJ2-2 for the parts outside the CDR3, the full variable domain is DGGITQSPKYLFRKEGQNVTLSCEQNLNHDAMYWYRQDPGQGLRLIYYSQIVNDFQKGDIAEGYSVSREKKESFPLTVTSAQKNPTAFYLCASSRDRGGTGELFFGEGSRLTVL.

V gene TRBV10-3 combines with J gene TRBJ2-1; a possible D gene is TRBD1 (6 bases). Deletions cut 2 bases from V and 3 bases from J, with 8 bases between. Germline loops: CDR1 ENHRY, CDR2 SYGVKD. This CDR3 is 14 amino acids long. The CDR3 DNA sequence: TGTGCCATCAGTGAGGGGACATTCTACAATGAGCAGTTCTTC. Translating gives CAISEGTFYNEQFF.

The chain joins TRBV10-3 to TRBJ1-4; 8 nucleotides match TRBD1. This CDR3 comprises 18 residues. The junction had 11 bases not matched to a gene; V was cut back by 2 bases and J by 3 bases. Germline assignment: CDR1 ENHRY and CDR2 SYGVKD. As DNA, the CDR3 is TGTGCCATCAGTGAGGGACAGGGTTATAACGTCGCTAATGAAAAACTGTTTTTT. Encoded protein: CAISEGQGYNVANEKLFF.

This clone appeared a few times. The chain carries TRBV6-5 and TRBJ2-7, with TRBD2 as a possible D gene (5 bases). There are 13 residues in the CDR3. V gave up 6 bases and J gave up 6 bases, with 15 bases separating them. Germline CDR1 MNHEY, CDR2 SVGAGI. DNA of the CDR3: TGTGCCAGCAGCGACGGACTCCACCGCGAGCAGTACTTC. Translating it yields CASSDGLHREQYF.

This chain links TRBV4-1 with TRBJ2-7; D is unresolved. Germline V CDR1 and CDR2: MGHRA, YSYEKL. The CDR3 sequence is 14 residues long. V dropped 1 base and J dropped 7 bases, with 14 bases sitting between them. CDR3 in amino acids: CASSQVQTFGEQYF. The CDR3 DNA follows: TGCGCCAGCAGCCAAGTACAGACCTTCGGGGAGCAGTACTTC.

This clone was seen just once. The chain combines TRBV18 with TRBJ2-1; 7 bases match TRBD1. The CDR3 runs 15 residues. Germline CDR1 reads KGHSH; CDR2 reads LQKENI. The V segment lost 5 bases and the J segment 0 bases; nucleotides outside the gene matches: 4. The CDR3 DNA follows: TGTGCCAGCTCAGCCGGGACAGACTCCTACAATGAGCAGTTCTTC. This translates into CASSAGTDSYNEQFF.

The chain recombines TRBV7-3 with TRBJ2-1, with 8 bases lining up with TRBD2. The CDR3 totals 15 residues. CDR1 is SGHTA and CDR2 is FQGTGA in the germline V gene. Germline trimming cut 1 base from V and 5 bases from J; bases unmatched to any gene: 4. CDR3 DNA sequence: TGTGCCAGCAGCTTAATTGGGACTAGTGACAATGAGCAGTTCTTC. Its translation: CASSLIGTSDNEQFF.

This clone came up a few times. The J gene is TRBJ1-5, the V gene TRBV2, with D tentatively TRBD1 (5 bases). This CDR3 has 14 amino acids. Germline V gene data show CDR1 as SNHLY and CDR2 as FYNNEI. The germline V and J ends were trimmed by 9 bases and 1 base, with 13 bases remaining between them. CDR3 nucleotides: TGTGCCAGTACCAGGGAGGGGAGCAATCAGCCCCAGCATTTT. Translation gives CASTREGSNQPQHF.

The CDR3 sequence: CASSPRRETGELFF. The CDR3 nucleotides read TGTGCCAGCAGCCCGAGGAGGGAGACCGGGGAGCTGTTTTTT. The chain couples TRBV11-1 to TRBJ2-2; possibly TRBD2 for D (6 bases). Trimming left V 5 bases short and J 5 bases short, with 12 bases between. CDR1 and CDR2 from the germline V gene are SGHAT and FQDESV (reference sequence). The CDR3 runs 14 residues. Full variable domain (outside the CDR3, taken from reference TRBV11-1 and TRBJ2-2): EAEVAQSPRYKITEKSQAVAFWCDPISGHATLYWYRQILGQGPELLVQFQDESVVDDSQLPKDRFSAERLKGVDSTLKIQPAELGDSAMYLCASSPRRETGELFFGEGSRLTVL.

DNA of the CDR3: TGCGCCAGCAGCTTTGGGACAGGTGTTTCTGATGGCTACACCTTC. As protein: CASSFGTGVSDGYTF. The chain combines TRBV5-1 with TRBJ1-2; 8 bases agree with TRBD1. Per germline, CDR1 SGHRS and CDR2 YFSETQ. Unmatched junction bases numbered 9, after V lost 2 bases and J lost 6 bases. This CDR3 region has 15 residues.

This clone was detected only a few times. The CDR3 coding sequence is TGTGCCAGCAGCCCCGGTGGGAACAATCAGCCCCAGCATTTT. This translates into CASSPGGNNQPQHF. V is TRBV16 and J is TRBJ1-5; D ambiguous. Germline-derived CDR1 and CDR2 are KGHSY and FQNENV. The CDR3 totals 14 residues. The V and J ends lost 4 bases and 3 bases respectively, with 10 bases between them. Variable domain in full (rest from reference TRBV16 and TRBJ1-5): GEEVAQTPKHLVRGEGQKAKLYCAPIKGHSYVFWYQQVLKNEFKFLISFQNENVFDETGMPKERFSAKCLPNSPCSLEIQATKLEDSAVYFCASSPGGNNQPQHFGDGTRLSIL.

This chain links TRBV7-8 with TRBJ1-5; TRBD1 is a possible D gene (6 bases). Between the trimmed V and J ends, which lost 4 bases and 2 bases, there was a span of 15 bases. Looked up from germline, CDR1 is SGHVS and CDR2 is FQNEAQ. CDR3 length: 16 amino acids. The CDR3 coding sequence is TGTGCCAGCAGCTCACAGGGCAGCGGGGGCAATCAGCCCCAGCATTTT. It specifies CASSSQGSGGNQPQHF.

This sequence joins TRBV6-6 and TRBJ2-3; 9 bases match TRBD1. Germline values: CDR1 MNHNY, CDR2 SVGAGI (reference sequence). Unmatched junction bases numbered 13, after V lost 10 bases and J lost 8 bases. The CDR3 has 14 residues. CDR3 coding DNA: TGTGCCACCAAGCGGGACAGGGACACCGGTACGCAGTATTTT. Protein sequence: CATKRDRDTGTQYF.

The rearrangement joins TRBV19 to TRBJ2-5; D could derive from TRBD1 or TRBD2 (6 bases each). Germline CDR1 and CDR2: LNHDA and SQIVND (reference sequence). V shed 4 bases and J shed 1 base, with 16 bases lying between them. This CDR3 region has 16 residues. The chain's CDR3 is CASSKKGQRVQETQYF. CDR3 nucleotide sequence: TGTGCCAGTAGTAAGAAAGGACAGCGGGTCCAAGAGACCCAGTACTTC.

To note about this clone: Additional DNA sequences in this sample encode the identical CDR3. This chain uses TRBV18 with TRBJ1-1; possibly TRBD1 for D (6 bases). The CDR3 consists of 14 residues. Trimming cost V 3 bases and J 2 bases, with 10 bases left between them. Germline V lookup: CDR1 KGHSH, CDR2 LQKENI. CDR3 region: CASSPLTGNTEAFF. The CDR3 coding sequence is TGTGCCAGCTCACCGTTGACAGGAAACACTGAAGCTTTCTTT.

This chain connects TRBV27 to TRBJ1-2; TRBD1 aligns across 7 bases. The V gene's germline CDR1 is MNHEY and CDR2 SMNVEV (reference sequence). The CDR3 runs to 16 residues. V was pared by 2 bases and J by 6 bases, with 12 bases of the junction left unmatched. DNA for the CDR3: TGTGCCAGCAGTTTAGAATACGAGACAGGGTTGGATGGCTACACCTTC. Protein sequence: CASSLEYETGLDGYTF.

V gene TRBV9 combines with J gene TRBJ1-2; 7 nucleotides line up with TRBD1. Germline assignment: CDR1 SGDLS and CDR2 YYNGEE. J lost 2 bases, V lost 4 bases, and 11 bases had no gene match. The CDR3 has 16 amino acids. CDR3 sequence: CASSPSTGRENYGYTF. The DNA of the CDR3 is TGTGCCAGCAGCCCGTCGACAGGGCGGGAAAACTATGGCTACACCTTC.